A single sample is the source of the 31 T cell receptor beta chains below, sequenced in a study of radiation and T cells in renal cell carcinoma. Treatment described: 15 Gy SBRT to primary tumor, nephrectomy 4 weeks later. The table came from immunoSEQ multiplex PCR; TCRdb's copy has only in-frame clones and leaves some out. The profile shows 22,000 or so clones, about 50% of them singletons. The source material was tumor tissue, sampled from a patient whose treatment included radiotherapy and nephrectomy. The origin of the receptors is a woman aged 45-65 years with renal cell carcinoma.

This rearrangement joins TRBV7-2 to TRBJ2-7; 8 bases line up with TRBD1. Germline trimming cut 1 base from V and 2 bases from J; bases unmatched to any gene: 4. CDR1 is SGHTA, CDR2 FQGNSA, per germline. The CDR3 is 15 residues long. For the CDR3, the DNA is TGTGCCAGCAGCTTAGAACAGGGGGTTCCCTACGAGCAGTACTTC. Translated, it gives CASSLEQGVPYEQYF.

The chain is built from TRBV25-1 and TRBJ2-7, with 9 nucleotides matching TRBD2. CDR3 size: 17 residues. The germline CDR1 and CDR2 sequences are MGHDK and SYGVNS. V trimming: 3 bases; J trimming: 0 bases; junction bases outside the gene matches: 9. In DNA, the CDR3 is TGTGCCAGCAGTGAGTCTCCTCGCGGGGGGGTCTCCTACGAGCAGTACTTC. Amino acids: CASSESPRGGVSYEQYF.

The V call is TRBV5-5, the J call TRBJ2-6; perhaps TRBD1 as D (6 bases). CDR3 length equals 18 residues. V lost 0 bases to trimming and J lost 4 bases, with 17 bases between them. Germline lookup yields CDR1 SGHKS and CDR2 YYEKEE (reference sequence). The CDR3 sequence: CASSLEGDTGYGANVLTF. The CDR3, as DNA: TGTGCCAGCAGCTTGGAGGGGGATACAGGGTACGGGGCCAACGTCCTGACTTTC.

This clone showed up just once. The chain employs TRBV5-4 and TRBJ2-2; no definite D call. The V and J ends lost 7 bases and 1 base respectively, with 11 bases between them. This CDR3 comprises 14 residues. The germline V gene has CDR1 SGHNT and CDR2 YYREEE (reference sequence). CDR3 sequence reads: CASALDWNTGELFF. The DNA of the CDR3 is TGTGCCAGCGCCCTAGACTGGAACACCGGGGAGCTGTTTTTT.

The chain recombines TRBV11-3 with TRBJ2-2; no clear D gene. This CDR3 contains 14 residues. V was clipped by 4 bases and J by 4 bases, with 10 bases between them. Germline CDR1 SGHNT, CDR2 YENEEA. CDR3 region: CASSSLQATGELFF. Written as DNA, the CDR3 is TGTGCCAGCAGCTCTCTCCAGGCCACCGGGGAGCTGTTTTTT. Full variable domain (remainder filled in from reference TRBV11-3 and TRBJ2-2): EAGVVQSPRYKIIEKKQPVAFWCNPISGHNTLYWYLQNLGQGPELLIRYENEEAVDDSQLPKDRFSAERLKGVDSTLKIQPAELGDSAVYLCASSSLQATGELFFGEGSRLTVL.

The rearrangement links TRBV4-2 to TRBJ2-2, with a possible D match to TRBD2 (5 bases). Germline loops: CDR1 LGHNA, CDR2 YNFKEQ. This CDR3 comprises 15 residues. V lost 5 bases and J 5 bases, leaving 15 bases between the germline ends. The CDR3 protein is CASSEPGLRTGELFF. In DNA form, the CDR3 reads TGTGCCAGCAGCGAGCCGGGGTTAAGGACCGGGGAGCTGTTTTTT.

The rearrangement joins TRBV15 to TRBJ1-2; 9 nucleotides agree with TRBD1. The CDR3 spans 18 residues. The V and J ends lost 0 bases and 8 bases, in that order; junction bases with no gene match: 16. Per germline, CDR1 LNHNV and CDR2 YYDKDF (reference sequence). Written as DNA, the CDR3 is TGTGCCACCAGCAGAGATCGGGAGACAGGGGGGAATTTGGGCGGCTACACCTTC. This gives the protein CATSRDRETGGNLGGYTF.

A few counts support this clone. The V call is TRBV7-9, the J call TRBJ1-4; 10 positions agree with TRBD1. Germline assignment: CDR1 SEHNR and CDR2 FQNEAQ (reference sequence). CDR3 length: 16 amino acids. After removal of 5 bases from V and 5 bases from J, the junction contained 8 bases not matched to a gene. The CDR3 nucleotides are TGTGCCAGCAGCACGGGACAGGGGAACGCCAATGAAAAACTGTTTTTT. Amino acid sequence: CASSTGQGNANEKLFF.

In regard to this clone: Other nucleotide sequences in the sample specify the same CDR3. The chain employs TRBV6-1 and TRBJ1-2; D may be TRBD1 (5 bases). This CDR3 region has 14 residues. Trimming took 3 bases from V and 1 from J, leaving 9 bases between them. Germline CDR1 and CDR2: MNHNS and SASEGT. The CDR3 bases are TGTGCCAGCAGTGATAGGGGATTTAACTATGGCTACACCTTC. Amino acid sequence: CASSDRGFNYGYTF.

This clone was counted ten times or more. This chain links TRBV10-1 with TRBJ2-7, with D tentatively TRBD2 (5 bases). V was shortened by 4 bases and J by 3 bases, with 19 bases between the two germline ends. This CDR3 is built from 16 residues. CDR1 is WNHNN and CDR2 is SYGVQD in the germline V gene (reference sequence). The CDR3 region has the DNA TGCGCCAGCAGTGCAACTAGTTATGAATATTGCTACGAGCAGTACTTC. Amino acids: CASSATSYEYCYEQYF.

This clone was detected ten times or more. The gene calls are TRBV4-2 and TRBJ1-1; D is perhaps TRBD1 (5 bases). This CDR3 contains 14 residues. Germline CDR1 is LGHNA and CDR2 is YNFKEQ. The ends were cut back, 1 base at V and 1 base at J, with 7 bases in the middle. DNA of the CDR3: TGTGCCAGCAGCCAAGCGAGGGGGAACACTGAAGCTTTCTTT. This codes for CASSQARGNTEAFF.

The V and J genes are TRBV5-1 and TRBJ2-2; no clear D. This CDR3 is 14 amino acids long. Trimming removed 1 base from V and 3 bases from J, with 7 bases in between. Germline CDR1 reads SGHRS; CDR2 reads YFSETQ. CDR3 coding DNA: TGCGCCAGCAGCTTGATGACGGACACCGGGGAGCTGTTTTTT. This translates into CASSLMTDTGELFF.

This clone came up a few times. The J gene is TRBJ1-6, the V gene TRBV19, with D maybe TRBD1 (5 bases). The length of the CDR3 is 15 residues. V was trimmed by 1 base and J by 9 bases, leaving 13 bases between them. Germline V gene data show CDR1 as LNHDA and CDR2 as SQIVND (reference sequence). CDR3 sequence reads: CASSIGQGSGSPLHF. The CDR3 DNA reads TGTGCCAGTAGTATAGGGCAGGGAAGTGGTTCACCCCTCCACTTT.

This clone has a handful of counts. This rearrangement joins TRBV7-3 to TRBJ1-6; D is uncertain. There are 14 residues in the CDR3. V lost 6 bases, J lost 0 bases, and 6 bases lay in between. CDR1 is SGHTA, CDR2 FQGTGA, per germline. The CDR3 region is CASSQSSYNSPLHF. The DNA for the CDR3 is TGTGCCAGCAGTCAGAGCTCCTATAATTCACCCCTCCACTTT.

This chain joins TRBV5-6 and TRBJ1-5; 8 positions agree with TRBD1. V lost 0 bases and J lost 7; bases outside the gene matches: 0. There are 13 residues in the CDR3. Germline CDR1 reads SGHDT; CDR2 reads YYEEEE. The CDR3 DNA is TGTGCCAGCAGCTTGGACAGGGGGCAGCCCCAGCATTTT. Protein product: CASSLDRGQPQHF. The variable domain in full, with the rest retrieved from reference TRBV5-6 and TRBJ1-5, is DAGVTQSPTHLIKTRGQQVTLRCSPKSGHDTVSWYQQALGQGPQFIFQYYEEEERQRGNFPDRFSGHQFPNYSSELNVNALLLGDSALYLCASSLDRGQPQHFGDGTRLSIL.

The chain couples TRBV6-5 to TRBJ2-2, with D perhaps being TRBD1 or TRBD2 (7 bases each). Trimming took 5 bases from V and 4 from J, leaving 14 bases between them. CDR1 and CDR2 (germline): MNHEY, SVGAGI. CDR3 size: 15 residues. CDR3 sequence reads: CASSTQGRGTGELFF. In DNA, the CDR3 is TGTGCCAGCAGTACACAGGGGAGGGGCACCGGGGAGCTGTTTTTT.

The chain carries TRBV7-9 and TRBJ1-1; no firm D call. Trimming pared 5 bases from V and 0 bases from J, leaving 7 bases between. CDR1 is SEHNR, CDR2 FQNEAQ, per germline (reference sequence). There are 13 residues in the CDR3. The CDR3 region is CASSPGLNTEAFF. The DNA of the CDR3 is TGTGCCAGCAGCCCAGGTTTGAACACTGAAGCTTTCTTT.

The genes are TRBV5-4 and TRBJ2-3; D assignment may be TRBD1 or TRBD2 (5 bases each). There are 13 residues in the CDR3. V dropped 6 bases and J dropped 2 bases, with 10 bases sitting between them. Germline CDR1 is SGHNT and CDR2 is YYREEE (reference sequence). CDR3 sequence reads: CASTRDVTDTQYF. For the CDR3, the DNA is TGTGCCAGCACCCGGGACGTCACAGATACGCAGTATTTT.

This chain uses TRBV15 with TRBJ1-5; no definite D call. The CDR3 sequence is 16 residues long. In germline, CDR1 is LNHNV, CDR2 YYDKDF (reference sequence). The V end was cut by 0 bases, the J end by 1 base, with 10 bases between. In nucleotides, the CDR3 is TGTGCCACCAGCAGAGATCGCGGGTCGAGCAATCAGCCCCAGCATTTT. Translating it yields CATSRDRGSSNQPQHF.

V and J are TRBV27 and TRBJ2-4; 9 bases match TRBD2. The CDR3 is 13 amino acids. The germline gives CDR1 MNHEY, CDR2 SMNVEV (reference sequence). The V segment lost 2 bases and the J segment 12 bases; nucleotides outside the gene matches: 5. The CDR3 is CASSLIAGAAQYF. The DNA of the CDR3 is TGTGCCAGCAGTTTAATAGCGGGGGCCGCTCAGTACTTC.

This clone appeared a few times. This chain links TRBV6-4 with TRBJ1-2, with D hard to call. In germline, CDR1 is MRHNA, CDR2 SNTAGT. Trimming took off 5 bases at V and 8 bases at J, with 6 bases between the two ends. This CDR3 has 10 residues. The CDR3 reads CASSRGGYTF. In nucleotides, the CDR3 is TGTGCCAGCAGTCGAGGGGGCTACACCTTC.

The chain carries TRBV30 and TRBJ2-2; 9 bases are a match to TRBD1. The CDR3 sequence is 16 residues long. Trimming at V came to 4 bases and at J to 4 bases, leaving 10 bases not matched to a gene. The V gene's germline CDR1 is GTSNPN and CDR2 SVGIG (reference sequence). In nucleotides, the CDR3 is TGTGCCTGGACCACCCACGGGACAGGGACCACCGGGGAGCTGTTTTTT. The encoded protein is CAWTTHGTGTTGELFF.

This clone has just one count. The chain is built from TRBV4-2 and TRBJ2-5; D call uncertain. The V and J ends lost 1 base and 4 bases respectively, with 16 bases between them. Germline V gene sequence: CDR1 LGHNA, CDR2 YNFKEQ. This CDR3 has 16 amino acids. The CDR3 loop is CASSQGASALGETQYF. The CDR3 nucleotides are TGTGCCAGCAGCCAAGGGGCCAGCGCCCTGGGAGAGACCCAGTACTTC.

This rearrangement joins TRBV30 to TRBJ2-7, with unresolved D. CDR1 and CDR2 from the germline V gene are GTSNPN and SVGIG (reference sequence). V lost 3 bases, J lost 4 bases, and 19 bases lay in between. This CDR3 region has 15 residues. The CDR3 coding sequence is TGTGCCTGGAGGTCCCGAGACATCAAGAATTACGAGCAGTACTTC. Protein: CAWRSRDIKNYEQYF.

The chain is built from TRBV4-3 and TRBJ2-6, with unresolved D. Germline assignment: CDR1 LGHNA and CDR2 YSLEER. V lost 0 bases, J lost 2 bases, and 8 bases lay in between. CDR3 size: 16 residues. CDR3 residues: CASSQDSGAGANVLTF. DNA for the CDR3: TGCGCCAGCAGCCAAGATTCAGGTGCTGGGGCCAACGTCCTGACTTTC.

The rearrangement links TRBV7-2 to TRBJ2-5, with D tentatively TRBD2 (5 bases). CDR1 is SGHTA, CDR2 FQGNSA, per germline. CDR3 length equals 15 residues. Trimming took 0 bases from V and 5 from J, leaving 13 bases between them. The CDR3 DNA reads as TGTGCCAGCAGCTTAGCGGCGGGTTCTGGGGAGACCCAGTACTTC. Its translation: CASSLAAGSGETQYF.

The rearrangement uses TRBV10-3 and TRBJ2-7; 9 bases fit TRBD1. This CDR3 region has 14 residues. V lost 2 bases to trimming and J lost 6 bases; unmatched junction nucleotides: 5. CDR1 and CDR2 (germline): ENHRY, SYGVKD. CDR3 protein: CAISEGETGGEQYF. CDR3 in DNA: TGTGCCATCAGTGAGGGAGAGACAGGGGGCGAGCAGTACTTC.

V is TRBV7-9 and J is TRBJ1-5; the D is unclear. The CDR3 runs 16 residues. Germline values: CDR1 SEHNR, CDR2 FQNEAQ (reference sequence). Trimming left V 2 bases short and J 0 bases short, with 11 bases between. The CDR3 bases are TGTGCCAGCAGCTTAACCGCGGCGGATAGCAATCAGCCCCAGCATTTT. It encodes CASSLTAADSNQPQHF.

This clone was observed at least ten times. The J gene is TRBJ1-2, the V gene TRBV5-5, with TRBD1 matching over 11 bases. The CDR3 sequence is 14 residues long. CDR1 SGHKS and CDR2 YYEKEE come from the germline V gene (reference sequence). V was pared by 4 bases and J by 4 bases, with 3 bases of the junction left unmatched. In nucleotides, the CDR3 is TGTGCCAGCAGCCCGGACAGGGGGCTCTATGGCTACACCTTC. Translation gives CASSPDRGLYGYTF.

By sample share, this clone is large. The chain joins TRBV4-1 to TRBJ2-3, with no clear D. The germline V gene has CDR1 MGHRA and CDR2 YSYEKL. The V end lost 3 bases, the J end lost 3 bases, and 7 bases lay between the germline ends. CDR3 size: 13 residues. Written as DNA, the CDR3 is TGCGCCAGCAGCCACCTAGTGACAGATACGCAGTATTTT. Translating it yields CASSHLVTDTQYF.

The rearrangement uses TRBV5-1 and TRBJ1-2; D possibly corresponds to TRBD1 (6 bases). The germline CDR1 and CDR2 sequences are SGHRS and YFSETQ. CDR3 length: 13 amino acids. Between the trimmed V and J ends, which lost 3 bases and 0 bases, there was a span of 6 bases. The CDR3 loop reads CASSSGANYGYTF. CDR3 DNA: TGCGCCAGCAGCTCAGGGGCTAACTATGGCTACACCTTC. Full variable domain (outside the CDR3, taken from reference TRBV5-1 and TRBJ1-2): KAGVTQTPRYLIKTRGQQVTLSCSPISGHRSVSWYQQTPGQGLQFLFEYFSETQRNKGNFPGRFSGRQFSNSRSEMNVSTLELGDSALYLCASSSGANYGYTFGSGTRLTVV.